This T cell receptor (beta chain) was recovered during a study of T cells in Graves' hyperthyroidism and ophthalmopathy. Researchers took RNA transcripts and amplified the TCR beta CDR3 regions from them. An initial round of RT-PCR targeting the TCR CDR3 relied on the HTBI primer set. In TCRdb, the multiplex PCR reads were re-called with MiXCR into one record per CDR3 protein. The sample contains hundreds of thousands of distinct CDR3 sequences, 40% to 55% of which appear only once. A single count supports this clonotype. Its antigen remains unidentified. Points from the study as a whole: Ophthalmopathy was predicted by the model a median of roughly 6 months ahead of onset. From stable hyperthyroidism, ophthalmopathy was set apart by a 13 V-J model. Blood also contained most expanded thyroid clonotypes above 0.001.

The CDR3 sequence is 13 residues long. Deletions cut 5 bases from V and 5 bases from J, with 13 bases between. Germline V lookup: CDR1 SGHVS, CDR2 FQNEAQ. The source of this sequence is an adult man with Graves' disease, either hyperthyroidism or ophthalmopathy (not recorded which). This sequence joins TRBV7-8 and TRBJ2-7, with D perhaps TRBD2 (5 bases). Sequenced sample: peripheral blood or thyroid tissue (not recorded which). The CDR3 loop is CASSQSLANEQYF. In DNA, the CDR3 is TGTGCCAGCAGCCAAAGCCTAGCTAACGAGCAGTACTTC.